This record covers a single TCR beta chain. Its antigen is unidentified. The data derive from a study of T cell responses to AZD1222 COVID-19 vaccine. General study points: Repertoires were sampled only after the peak T cell response. Among the donors, most were white British and more were female, and clonal diversity was possibly underestimated. Spike-specific TCR repertoires showed rising breadth and depth after two AZD1222 doses.

This table comes from immunoSEQ multiplex PCR, and its TCRdb copy is limited to in-frame clones, with some not included. This table has roughly 110,000 clones, around 90% appearing once. Looked up from germline, CDR1 is LGHNA and CDR2 is YNFKEQ. CDR3 length: 16 amino acids. The V end was cut by 0 bases, the J end by 2 bases, with 11 bases between. The chain employs TRBV4-2 and TRBJ2-1; no clear D gene. The origin of this receptor is an adult who received the AZD1222 COVID-19 vaccine. The material sequenced was peripheral blood, taken 28 days after the second AZD1222 dose. CDR3: CASSQDQVGAYNEQFF. In nucleotides, the CDR3 is TGTGCCAGCAGCCAAGATCAGGTGGGTGCCTACAATGAGCAGTTCTTC.